This T cell receptor (beta chain) originates from a study of OX40 agonist ivuxolimab in advanced cancers. The method was immunoSEQ multiplex PCR; TCRdb's version includes in-frame clones alone and lacks a portion of them. The data show some 76,000 clones, with over 90% seen just once and 6.2% held by the top ten. This clone is a singleton in its sample. The specimen was CD4+ or CD8+ T cells sorted from blood, collected in a trial of the OX40 agonist ivuxolimab. This TCR came from an adult with an advanced solid tumor such as melanoma, head and neck, liver or kidney cancer.

The CDR3 protein is CASSVALPLYNEQFF. Here the CDR3 DNA reads TGCGCCAGCAGCGTGGCCCTACCCCTCTACAATGAGCAGTTCTTC. The rearrangement joins TRBV5-1 to TRBJ2-1; D unclear. CDR3 length: 15 residues. The V gene lost 4 bases and the J gene lost 3 bases, with 14 bases spanning the gap. Per germline, CDR1 SGHRS and CDR2 YFSETQ. The full variable domain, with the rest looked up from reference TRBV5-1 and TRBJ2-1, is KAGVTQTPRYLIKTRGQQVTLSCSPISGHRSVSWYQQTPGQGLQFLFEYFSETQRNKGNFPGRFSGRQFSNSRSEMNVSTLELGDSALYLCASSVALPLYNEQFFGPGTRLTVL.